This T cell receptor (beta chain) was observed in a study of monozygotic twins with inflammatory bowel disease. This CDR3 is built from 15 residues. Germline-derived CDR1 and CDR2 are SGHTA and FQGNSA. Reanalyzing the 5' RACE reads, TCRdb keeps one entry per CDR3 protein, without DNA. The table gives about 440,000 distinct CDR3 sequences; the top ten clones make up roughly 2.3% of it. Sequencing used blood. The TCR sequence derives from a human donor with ulcerative colitis or Crohn's disease, or a healthy co-twin of an affected twin (not recorded which). This chain connects TRBV7-2 to TRBJ1-5. The CDR3 loop is CASSLAGLYNQPQHF.